The 21 T cell receptor beta chains below were found in one sample sequenced in a study of blood T cell repertoires in COVID-19. Sequencing used immunoSEQ multiplex PCR; TCRdb keeps in-frame clones, though not all of them. The sample lists under 150,000 clones, approximately 73% occurring once. Sequencing input: peripheral blood. The source of these receptors is a man in his 60s with acute or convalescent COVID-19.

The chain has TRBV5-4 and TRBJ2-5; 7 bases match TRBD2. After removal of 3 bases from V and 4 bases from J, the junction contained 6 bases not matched to a gene. Germline lookup yields CDR1 SGHNT and CDR2 YYREEE (reference sequence). The CDR3 length is 14 residues. CDR3 amino acids: CASSWGRAGETQYF. CDR3 bases: TGTGCCAGCAGCTGGGGGAGGGCGGGAGAGACCCAGTACTTC. Based on the CDR3 plus reference TRBV5-4 and TRBJ2-5, the full variable domain is ETGVTQSPTHLIKTRGQQVTLRCSSQSGHNTVSWYQQALGQGPQFIFQYYREEENGRGNFPPRFSGLQFPNYSSELNVNALELDDSALYLCASSWGRAGETQYFGPGTRLLVL.

There are many counts of this clone. The CDR3 DNA sequence: TGTGCCAGCAGCCAAGACCGGGACAGGGGGCCTGGGGCCAACGTCCTGACTTTC. Translating gives CASSQDRDRGPGANVLTF. The chain is built from TRBV3-1 (or the pseudogene TRBV3-2) and TRBJ2-6, with TRBD1 matching over 12 bases. J gave up 2 bases and V 0 bases, and 2 bases lay outside the gene matches. Germline V lookup: CDR1 LGHDT, CDR2 YNNKEL (reference sequence). CDR3 size: 18 residues.

This chain uses TRBV3-1 (or the pseudogene TRBV3-2) with TRBJ2-5; 10 bases fit TRBD1. V gave up 1 base and J gave up 5 bases; unmatched junction bases: 7. Germline V CDR1 and CDR2: LGHDT, YNNKEL (reference sequence). The CDR3 spans 16 residues. The CDR3 region is CASSQGQGAPGETQYF. CDR3 nucleotide sequence: TGTGCCAGCAGCCAAGGACAGGGGGCGCCGGGGGAGACCCAGTACTTC.

The CDR3 spells CASSSLAGGETQYF. The CDR3 DNA reads TGTGCCAGCAGTTCGCTAGCGGGAGGAGAGACCCAGTACTTC. This chain connects TRBV27 to TRBJ2-5, with 11 bases identical to TRBD2. This CDR3 is built from 14 residues. Trimming took 4 bases from V and 4 from J; bases not matched to a gene: 2. The germline V gene has CDR1 MNHEY and CDR2 SMNVEV (reference sequence).

The rearrangement links TRBV19 to TRBJ2-3; TRBD2 agrees at 9 bases. Germline V gives CDR1 LNHDA, CDR2 SQIVND (reference sequence). V lost 3 bases and J lost 6; bases outside the gene matches: 7. There are 15 residues in the CDR3. DNA of the CDR3: TGTGCCAGTAGTATCGAGTCTAGCGGGGATGATACGCAGTATTTT. Protein product: CASSIESSGDDTQYF.

The V call is TRBV6-5, the J call TRBJ1-1; tentative D call: TRBD1 (5 bases). The CDR3 has 14 residues. Trimming took off 5 bases at V and 5 bases at J, with 15 bases between the two ends. Per the germline V gene, CDR1 is MNHEY and CDR2 is SVGAGI. The CDR3 here is CASSNDSPSTEAFF. CDR3 DNA: TGTGCCAGCAGTAATGACAGCCCCTCGACTGAAGCTTTCTTT.

The chain has TRBV30 and TRBJ1-2; 7 bases are shared with TRBD1. The ends lost 2 bases at V and 5 bases at J; junction bases unmatched: 5. This CDR3 comprises 13 residues. Per the germline V gene, CDR1 is GTSNPN and CDR2 is SVGIG (reference sequence). The CDR3 loop is CAWSTSGGYGYTF. The CDR3 DNA sequence: TGTGCCTGGAGTACCTCAGGGGGTTATGGCTACACCTTC.

The chain uses TRBV28 and TRBJ2-7; 7 bases agree with TRBD1. The CDR3 consists of 15 residues. With 4 bases clipped from V and 1 base from J, the junction kept 7 bases outside the gene matches. Germline CDR1 is MDHEN and CDR2 is SYDVKM. The CDR3 is CASSSRDSPSYEQYF. Here the CDR3 DNA reads TGTGCCAGCAGTTCCCGGGACAGTCCATCCTACGAGCAGTACTTC.

The gene calls are TRBV30 and TRBJ1-2; D remains ambiguous. V gave up 6 bases and J gave up 4 bases, with 9 bases separating them. The CDR3 totals 11 residues. The V gene's germline CDR1 is GTSNPN and CDR2 SVGIG (reference sequence). The CDR3 sequence is CACPVSYGYTF. Here the CDR3 DNA reads TGTGCCTGCCCCGTGTCCTATGGCTACACCTTC.

This clone came up a few times. The chain uses TRBV5-1 and TRBJ2-7; D perhaps matches TRBD2 (6 bases). The CDR3 sequence is 12 residues long. The germline CDR1 and CDR2 sequences are SGHRS and YFSETQ. The V end lost 1 base, the J end lost 6 bases, and 8 bases lay between the germline ends. CDR3 bases: TGCGCCAGCAGCTTGTGGGGGGTCGAGCAGTACTTC. It encodes CASSLWGVEQYF.

The chain couples TRBV29-1 to TRBJ2-1; 11 bases line up with TRBD2. V gave up 3 bases and J gave up 3 bases; unmatched junction bases: 1. CDR3 length equals 14 residues. The germline V gene has CDR1 SQVTM and CDR2 ANQGSEA. The CDR3 nucleotides read TGCAGCGTTGACGGGACTAGCGGCTACAATGAGCAGTTCTTC. This encodes CSVDGTSGYNEQFF.

This chain links TRBV7-9 with TRBJ2-7, with D perhaps TRBD2 (5 bases). The CDR3 has 17 residues. In germline, CDR1 is SEHNR, CDR2 FQNEAQ (reference sequence). The V gene lost 4 bases and the J gene lost 6 bases, with 25 bases spanning the gap. DNA of the CDR3: TGTGCCAGCAGCTCCCCTCCGGGATCCCTTCCTCTAAGCGAGCAGTACTTC. Encoded protein: CASSSPPGSLPLSEQYF. The full variable domain, its missing parts supplied by reference TRBV7-9 and TRBJ2-7, is DTGVSQNPRHKITKRGQNVTFRCDPISEHNRLYWYRQTLGQGPEFLTYFQNEAQLEKSRLLSDRFSAERPKGSFSTLEIQRTEQGDSAMYLCASSSPPGSLPLSEQYFGPGTRLTVT.

This chain connects TRBV18 to TRBJ2-5; a possible D gene is TRBD1 (6 bases). Germline loops: CDR1 KGHSH, CDR2 LQKENI. V was trimmed by 6 bases and J by 1 base, leaving 12 bases between them. CDR3 length: 14 amino acids. CDR3 protein: CASSYNRAQETQYF. The CDR3 DNA reads as TGTGCCAGCTCCTATAACAGGGCCCAAGAGACCCAGTACTTC. The variable domain in full, completed from reference TRBV18 and TRBJ2-5, reads NAGVMQNPRHLVRRRGQEARLRCSPMKGHSHVYWYRQLPEEGLKFMVYLQKENIIDESGMPKERFSAEFPKEGPSILRIQQVVRGDSAAYFCASSYNRAQETQYFGPGTRLLVL.

This clone was seen a handful of times. The V gene is TRBV5-5, the J gene TRBJ2-2; no clear D. Germline-derived CDR1 and CDR2 are SGHKS and YYEKEE (reference sequence). The CDR3 consists of 14 residues. The V end was cut by 0 bases, the J end by 9 bases, with 12 bases between. This CDR3 reads CASSLVFWSRELFF. CDR3 bases: TGTGCCAGCAGCTTGGTATTTTGGAGTCGGGAGCTGTTTTTT.

The rearrangement joins TRBV19 to TRBJ2-3; D is possibly TRBD1 (5 bases). Between the trimmed V and J ends, which lost 6 bases and 2 bases, there was a span of 9 bases. This CDR3 is 13 amino acids long. Looked up from germline, CDR1 is LNHDA and CDR2 is SQIVND (reference sequence). In DNA form, the CDR3 reads TGTGCCAGTAGCCGACAGATCACAGATACGCAGTATTTT. Translating it yields CASSRQITDTQYF.

This chain joins TRBV6-5 and TRBJ2-1, with D unclear. CDR3 length: 15 residues. The germline V gene has CDR1 MNHEY and CDR2 SVGAGI. Trimming shortened V by 3 bases and J by 0 bases, and 9 bases separated the two germline ends. The CDR3 here is CASSYLASSYNEQFF. The CDR3 DNA follows: TGTGCCAGCAGTTATCTTGCTAGCTCCTACAATGAGCAGTTCTTC.

V and J are TRBV20-1 and TRBJ1-5, with 7 bases matching TRBD1. V dropped 3 bases and J dropped 5; count of bases not matched to a gene: 7. This CDR3 region has 14 residues. Looked up from germline, CDR1 is DFQATT and CDR2 is SNEGSKA (reference sequence). CDR3: CSASPGQDYQPQHF. In nucleotides, the CDR3 is TGCAGTGCTAGTCCTGGACAGGACTATCAGCCCCAGCATTTT.

V and J are TRBV7-9 and TRBJ2-7, with D possibly TRBD2 on 5 matching bases. The CDR3 is made up of 15 amino acids. The germline gives CDR1 SEHNR, CDR2 FQNEAQ (reference sequence). V was trimmed by 5 bases and J by 6 bases, leaving 20 bases between them. CDR3 amino acids: CASSLASGGPGEQYF. The CDR3 DNA reads as TGTGCCAGCAGCCTCGCTTCCGGCGGGCCGGGCGAGCAGTACTTC.

This chain links TRBV12-2 with TRBJ2-7; the table's D call, TRBD1, has no DNA check behind it. TRBV12-2 is recorded as a pseudogene. CDR3 length equals 14 residues. The CDR3 DNA reads as TGTGCAAGTCGCTTAGCTCGGGACACCTACGAGCAGTACTTC. This sequence encodes CASRLARDTYEQYF.

The J gene is TRBJ2-7, the V gene TRBV3-1 (or the pseudogene TRBV3-2); possible D gene TRBD2, 6 bases. The germline CDR1 and CDR2 sequences are LGHDT and YNNKEL (reference sequence). The V gene lost 4 bases and the J gene lost 3 bases, with 16 bases spanning the gap. The CDR3 contains 15 residues. The CDR3 DNA reads as TGTGCCAGCAGCCGATCGCGGGACTTCTTCTACGAGCAGTACTTC. Its translation: CASSRSRDFFYEQYF.

The chain joins TRBV10-3 to TRBJ1-1; TRBD1 agrees at 7 bases. Trimming at V came to 5 bases and at J to 2 bases, leaving 11 bases not matched to a gene. The germline V gene has CDR1 ENHRY and CDR2 SYGVKD. The CDR3 totals 16 residues. The CDR3 bases are TGTGCCATCAGTCCCGGGACAGCCTTTACAAACACTGAAGCTTTCTTT. Amino acids: CAISPGTAFTNTEAFF.